These 8 T cell receptor beta chains came from one sample sequenced in a study of cytomegalovirus exposure and HLA in healthy donors. Both 60 Vbeta primers and 13 Jbeta primers went into the PCR. The data were produced by immunoSEQ multiplex PCR, yet TCRdb's version contains in-frame clones alone and is incomplete. The sample includes roughly 170,000 clones, roughly four fifths seen only once; the top ten take 4.8%. Sequencing was done on a sample of PBMCs. The receptors come from a man between 18 and 35 years old in good health and CMV-seronegative.

The rearrangement uses TRBV27 and TRBJ1-2; D gene ambiguous. Germline CDR1 MNHEY, CDR2 SMNVEV (reference sequence). Deletions cut 0 bases from V and 8 bases from J, with 10 bases between. This CDR3 comprises 13 residues. CDR3 residues: CASSLSRLEGYTF. In DNA form, the CDR3 reads TGTGCCAGCAGTTTATCGCGACTAGAGGGCTACACCTTC.

This rearrangement joins TRBV5-1 to TRBJ2-7, with TRBD1 identical over 9 bases. CDR3 size: 14 residues. V was clipped by 4 bases and J by 2 bases; unmatched bases: 4. From germline, CDR1 is SGHRS and CDR2 YFSETQ. CDR3 in DNA: TGCGCCAGCAGCGAGGGACAGGGACCCTACGAGCAGTACTTC. It encodes CASSEGQGPYEQYF.

The chain is built from TRBV6-6 and TRBJ1-6; TRBD1 aligns across 8 bases. Trimming removed 9 bases from V and 6 bases from J; junction bases left unmatched: 10. The CDR3 length is 15 residues. Per germline, CDR1 MNHNY and CDR2 SVGAGI (reference sequence). The CDR3 coding sequence is TGTGCCAGTAACCGGCGGACAGGGCTTAATTCACCCCTCCACTTT. This codes for CASNRRTGLNSPLHF.

This clone was seen a single time. The chain employs TRBV11-3 and TRBJ2-3; TRBD2 agrees at 7 bases. Germline V gene lookup returns CDR1 SGHNT and CDR2 YENEEA. V gave up 8 bases and J gave up 2 bases; unmatched junction bases: 7. This CDR3 has 14 amino acids. The CDR3 nucleotides are TGTGCCAGCTCATCTAGCGGTTACACAGATACGCAGTATTTT. Its protein is CASSSSGYTDTQYF.

The V and J genes are TRBV5-1 and TRBJ1-3; D perhaps matches TRBD1 (5 bases). From germline, CDR1 is SGHRS and CDR2 YFSETQ. V shed 5 bases and J shed 4 bases, with 10 bases lying between them. The CDR3 spans 13 residues. CDR3 DNA sequence: TGCGCCAGCAGGCCACAGGCGGGAAACACCATATATTTT. It codes for CASRPQAGNTIYF.

J is TRBJ2-7 and V is TRBV5-5, with D hard to call. This CDR3 comprises 15 residues. V lost 4 bases to trimming and J lost 0 bases, with 14 bases between them. Germline values: CDR1 SGHKS, CDR2 YYEKEE (reference sequence). CDR3 nucleotide sequence: TGTGCCAGCAGCATATGGGCCCATAGCTCCTACGAGCAGTACTTC. It codes for CASSIWAHSSYEQYF.

This clone was picked up one time. This chain links TRBV11-3 with TRBJ2-7; 10 nucleotides agree with TRBD2. Germline trimming cut 3 bases from V and 0 bases from J; bases unmatched to any gene: 5. Germline lookup yields CDR1 SGHNT and CDR2 YENEEA. This CDR3 region has 16 residues. The CDR3 loop is CASSFLGLADSYEQYF. The CDR3 coding sequence is TGTGCCAGCAGCTTCCTCGGACTAGCGGACTCCTACGAGCAGTACTTC.

The rearrangement joins TRBV13 to TRBJ1-2; 7 nucleotides agree with TRBD1. CDR3 length equals 15 residues. Germline V lookup: CDR1 PRHDT, CDR2 FYEKMQ (reference sequence). The trim removed 2 bases at V and 3 bases at J, leaving 6 bases unmatched. CDR3 in amino acids: CASSLSDRVDYGYTF. The CDR3 nucleotides read TGTGCCAGCAGCTTAAGTGACAGGGTGGACTATGGCTACACCTTC.